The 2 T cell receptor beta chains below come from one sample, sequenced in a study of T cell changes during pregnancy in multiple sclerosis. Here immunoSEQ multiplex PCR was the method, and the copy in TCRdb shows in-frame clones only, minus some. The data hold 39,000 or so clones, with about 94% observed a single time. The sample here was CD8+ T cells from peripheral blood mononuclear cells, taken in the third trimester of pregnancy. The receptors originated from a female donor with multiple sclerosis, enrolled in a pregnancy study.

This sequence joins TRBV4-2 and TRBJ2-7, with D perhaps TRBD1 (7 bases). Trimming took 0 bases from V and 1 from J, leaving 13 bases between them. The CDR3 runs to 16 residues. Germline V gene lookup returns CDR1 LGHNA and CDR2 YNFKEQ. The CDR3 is CASSQEGGTASYEQYF. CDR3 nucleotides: TGTGCCAGCAGCCAAGAAGGGGGGACAGCTTCCTACGAGCAGTACTTC.

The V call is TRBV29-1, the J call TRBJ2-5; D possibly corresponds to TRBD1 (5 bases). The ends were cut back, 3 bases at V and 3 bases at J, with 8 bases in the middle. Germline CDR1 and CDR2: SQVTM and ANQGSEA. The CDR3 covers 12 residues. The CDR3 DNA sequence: TGCAGCGTTGAGGGGCCAGAAGAGACCCAGTACTTC. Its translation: CSVEGPEETQYF.